One TCR beta chain is described in this entry. The antigen is undetermined. A much larger clone differs from this one at a single base, so this may be a read error. The data were obtained in a study of identical twins. General study findings and limits: Sharing of beta out-of-frame sequences by twins showed a weaker excess.

Unique molecular identifiers were present on the cDNA, which also gained a universal primer site by template switching. TCRdb passed the 5' RACE reads through MiXCR, listing each CDR3 protein once. The sample yields around 240,000 distinct CDR3 sequences, about 10% seen once. The germline CDR1 and CDR2 sequences are SQVTM and ANQGSEA. The CDR3 has 13 amino acids. With 6 bases clipped from V and 7 bases from J, the junction kept 8 bases outside the gene matches. The clonotype comes from a man aged 45-65 years in good health. Sequenced: memory T cells sorted from blood. The rearrangement links TRBV29-1 to TRBJ1-4; 7 bases are shared with TRBD1. The CDR3 DNA is TGCAGCGTAACAGGGGCCGGGGTTGAAAAACTGTTTTTT. Protein sequence: CSVTGAGVEKLFF.